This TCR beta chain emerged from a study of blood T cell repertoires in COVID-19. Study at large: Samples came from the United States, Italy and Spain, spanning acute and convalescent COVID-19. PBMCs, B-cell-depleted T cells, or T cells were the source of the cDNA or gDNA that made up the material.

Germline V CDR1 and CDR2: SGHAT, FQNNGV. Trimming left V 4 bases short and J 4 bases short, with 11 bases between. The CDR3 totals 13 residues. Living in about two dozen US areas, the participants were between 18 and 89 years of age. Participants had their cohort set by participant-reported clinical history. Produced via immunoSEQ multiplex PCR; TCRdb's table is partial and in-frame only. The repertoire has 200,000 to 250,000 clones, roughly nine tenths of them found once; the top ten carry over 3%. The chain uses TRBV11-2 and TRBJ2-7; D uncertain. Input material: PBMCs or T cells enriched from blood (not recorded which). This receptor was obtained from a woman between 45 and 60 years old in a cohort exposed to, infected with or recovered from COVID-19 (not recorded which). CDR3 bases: TGTGCCAGCAGCTATGGGCAGGTATACGAGCAGTACTTC. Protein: CASSYGQVYEQYF.